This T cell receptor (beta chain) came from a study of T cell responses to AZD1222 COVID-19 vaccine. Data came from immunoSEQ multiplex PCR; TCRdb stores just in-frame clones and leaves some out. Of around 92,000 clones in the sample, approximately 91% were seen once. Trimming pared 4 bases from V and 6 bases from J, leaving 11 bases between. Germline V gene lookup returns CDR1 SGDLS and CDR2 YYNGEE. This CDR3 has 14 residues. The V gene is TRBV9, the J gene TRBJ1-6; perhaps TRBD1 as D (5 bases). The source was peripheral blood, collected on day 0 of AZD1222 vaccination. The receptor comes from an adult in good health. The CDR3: CASSPRQSNSPLHF. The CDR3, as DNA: TGTGCCAGCAGCCCAAGACAGAGTAATTCACCCCTCCACTTT.